These T cell receptor beta chains were read from a single sample in a study of cytomegalovirus exposure and HLA in healthy donors. Sequencing was performed with immunoSEQ multiplex PCR; in TCRdb, only in-frame clones are kept and a portion is missing. The data show about 120,000 clones, 78% seen once. The sample was PBMCs. All receptors derive from a woman in her 30s in good health and CMV-seropositive. The CDR3 runs from the conserved cysteine through the conserved F or W. A D gene is named only where the DNA matches it firmly. Expanded clones get a size class; other rows say once, few or many, or leave the size out.

V: TRBV7-9
D: TRBD2
size: -
J: TRBJ2-7
CDR3: CASGAAYEQYF
DNA: TGTGCTAGCGGGGCCGCCTATGAGCAGTACTTC

V: TRBV7-9
D: -
size: -
J: TRBJ1-5
CDR3: CASSLAGVNQPQHF
DNA: TGTGCCAGCAGCTTAGCAGGGGTCAATCAGCCCCAGCATTTT

V: TRBV7-2
D: -
size: -
J: TRBJ1-6
CDR3: CASRETAPYPNSPLHF
DNA: TGTGCCAGCAGGGAGACAGCTCCCTACCCCAATTCACCCCTCCACTTT

V: TRBV6-1
D: -
size: once
J: TRBJ1-1
CDR3: CASSVDPRTNTEAFF
DNA: TGTGCCAGCAGTGTGGATCCCAGGACAAACACTGAAGCTTTCTTT

V: TRBV6-5
D: -
size: -
J: TRBJ1-2
CDR3: CASSSSQAPYGYTF
DNA: TGTGCCAGCAGTAGTTCACAGGCCCCCTATGGCTACACCTTC

V: TRBV2
D: -
size: few
J: TRBJ2-5
CDR3: CASMRVETQYF
DNA: TGTGCCAGCATGCGGGTAGAGACCCAGTACTTC

V: TRBV9
D: TRBD2
size: -
J: TRBJ2-3
CDR3: CASSVGGGSTDTQYF
DNA: TGTGCCAGCAGCGTAGGCGGGGGTAGCACAGATACGCAGTATTTT

V: TRBV7-2
D: -
size: -
J: TRBJ1-1
CDR3: CASSLALSYRQNTEAFF
DNA: TGTGCCAGCAGCTTAGCGCTGAGTTACAGACAAAACACTGAAGCTTTCTTT

V: TRBV27
D: TRBD1
size: -
J: TRBJ2-2
CDR3: CASSSHLGTGNTGELFF
DNA: TGTGCCAGCAGTTCCCACCTCGGGACAGGGAACACCGGGGAGCTGTTTTTT

V: TRBV30
D: TRBD2
size: -
J: TRBJ2-3
CDR3: CAWSVGVSGRSDTQYF
DNA: TGTGCCTGGAGTGTTGGGGTTAGCGGGAGATCGGATACGCAGTATTTT

V: TRBV11-2
D: -
size: -
J: TRBJ2-7
CDR3: CASSLDSVGTYEQYF
DNA: TGTGCCAGCAGCTTGGACTCCGTCGGGACCTACGAGCAGTACTTC

V: TRBV30
D: TRBD1
size: -
J: TRBJ2-3
CDR3: CAWNPGTAYGNTQYF
DNA: TGTGCCTGGAACCCGGGGACAGCGTACGGGAATACGCAGTATTTT

V: TRBV7-6
D: -
size: -
J: TRBJ1-4
CDR3: CASSFRIGDEKLFF
DNA: TGTGCCAGCAGCTTCAGAATAGGGGATGAAAAACTGTTTTTT

V: TRBV4-3
D: -
size: -
J: TRBJ2-2
CDR3: CASSAGLLDTGELFF
DNA: TGCGCCAGCAGTGCGGGACTCCTAGATACCGGGGAGCTGTTTTTT

V: TRBV11-3
D: -
size: -
J: TRBJ2-5
CDR3: CASSFRQQETQYF
DNA: TGTGCCAGCAGCTTCCGACAGCAAGAGACCCAGTACTTC

V: TRBV7-2
D: TRBD2
size: -
J: TRBJ2-1
CDR3: CASSCGGPYNEQFF
DNA: TGTGCCAGCAGCTGCGGGGGGCCCTACAATGAGCAGTTCTTC

V: TRBV27
D: TRBD2
size: -
J: TRBJ2-3
CDR3: CASRPPVLAGGLTTDTQYF
DNA: TGTGCCAGCAGGCCCCCGGTACTAGCGGGGGGCCTTACTACAGATACGCAGTATTTT

V: TRBV6-5
D: -
size: few
J: TRBJ1-2
CDR3: CASSYQGQVYGYTF
DNA: TGTGCCAGCAGTTACCAGGGGCAGGTCTATGGCTACACCTTC

V: TRBV7-2
D: TRBD1
size: -
J: TRBJ1-1
CDR3: CASSFTDGQGATEAFF
DNA: TGTGCCAGCAGCTTTACAGACGGACAGGGGGCCACTGAAGCTTTCTTT

V: TRBV6-5
D: TRBD2
size: few
J: TRBJ2-1
CDR3: CASSLGGGASGEQFF
DNA: TGTGCCAGCAGTTTGGGCGGGGGGGCTTCGGGTGAGCAGTTCTTC

V: TRBV5-1
D: -
size: few
J: TRBJ1-4
CDR3: CASRQENEKLFF
DNA: TGCGCCAGCCGACAGGAGAATGAAAAACTGTTTTTT

V: TRBV19
D: TRBD2
size: few
J: TRBJ2-3
CDR3: CASSIFSGGTTDTQYF
DNA: TGTGCCAGTAGTATTTTTAGCGGGGGAACCACAGATACGCAGTATTTT

V: TRBV7-2
D: -
size: -
J: TRBJ1-5
CDR3: CASSPSTNQPQHF
DNA: TGTGCCAGCAGCCCGAGTACCAATCAGCCCCAGCATTTT

V: TRBV19
D: TRBD1
size: few
J: TRBJ1-5
CDR3: CASTVDRVGQPQHF
DNA: TGTGCCAGCACCGTTGACAGGGTCGGGCAGCCCCAGCATTTT

V: TRBV5-1
D: -
size: once
J: TRBJ2-7
CDR3: CASSLEGELQYF
DNA: TGCGCCAGCAGCTTGGAGGGGGAGCTTCAGTACTTC

V: TRBV28
D: TRBD1
size: -
J: TRBJ1-2
CDR3: CASSTGDRPSYGYTF
DNA: TGTGCCAGCAGTACCGGGGACAGGCCAAGCTATGGCTACACCTTC

V: TRBV2
D: TRBD1
size: -
J: TRBJ2-2
CDR3: CASTGQGVAGELFF
DNA: TGTGCCAGCACGGGACAGGGGGTGGCCGGGGAGCTGTTTTTT

V: TRBV19
D: TRBD1
size: -
J: TRBJ1-1
CDR3: CASSPGTGGTMNTEAFF
DNA: TGTGCCAGTAGTCCCGGGACAGGGGGAACCATGAACACTGAAGCTTTCTTT

V: TRBV30
D: -
size: -
J: TRBJ1-2
CDR3: CAWSVGQINYGYTF
DNA: TGTGCCTGGAGTGTTGGTCAGATTAACTATGGCTACACCTTC

V: TRBV5-1
D: TRBD1
size: -
J: TRBJ2-1
CDR3: CASSSGQATNEQFF
DNA: TGCGCCAGCAGCTCCGGACAGGCTACCAATGAGCAGTTCTTC

V: TRBV5-1
D: -
size: few
J: TRBJ2-5
CDR3: CASNMGPIETQYF
DNA: TGCGCCAGCAACATGGGGCCCATCGAGACCCAGTACTTC

V: TRBV4-1
D: -
size: -
J: TRBJ2-1
CDR3: CASSQVRTGFVGHEQFF
DNA: TGCGCCAGCAGCCAGGTTCGGACGGGGTTTGTTGGGCATGAGCAGTTCTTC

V: TRBV5-1
D: TRBD2
size: -
J: TRBJ2-1
CDR3: CASTTLAGGYNEQFF
DNA: TGCGCCAGCACCACCCTAGCGGGGGGGTACAATGAGCAGTTCTTC

V: TRBV5-1
D: TRBD1
size: -
J: TRBJ2-1
CDR3: CASSSNDRGSFYEQFF
DNA: TGCGCCAGCAGCTCAAACGACAGGGGCAGTTTCTATGAGCAGTTCTTC

V: TRBV9
D: TRBD2
size: -
J: TRBJ2-7
CDR3: CASSVDGGSSYEQYF
DNA: TGTGCCAGCAGCGTAGACGGGGGGAGCTCCTACGAGCAGTACTTC

V: TRBV27
D: TRBD1
size: -
J: TRBJ1-2
CDR3: CASSFTGGYGYTF
DNA: TGTGCCAGCAGTTTCACAGGGGGATATGGCTACACCTTC